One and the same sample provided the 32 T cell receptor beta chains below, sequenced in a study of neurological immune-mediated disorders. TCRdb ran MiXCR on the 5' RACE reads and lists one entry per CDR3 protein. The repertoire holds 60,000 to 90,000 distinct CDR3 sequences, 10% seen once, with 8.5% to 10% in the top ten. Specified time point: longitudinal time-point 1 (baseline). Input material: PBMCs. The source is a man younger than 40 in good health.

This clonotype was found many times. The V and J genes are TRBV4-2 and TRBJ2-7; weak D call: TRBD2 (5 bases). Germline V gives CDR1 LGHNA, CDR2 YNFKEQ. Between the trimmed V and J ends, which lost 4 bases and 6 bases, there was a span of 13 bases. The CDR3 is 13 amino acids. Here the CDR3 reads CASSPWLASEQYF. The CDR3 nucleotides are TGTGCCAGCAGCCCCTGGCTAGCTAGCGAGCAGTACTTC.

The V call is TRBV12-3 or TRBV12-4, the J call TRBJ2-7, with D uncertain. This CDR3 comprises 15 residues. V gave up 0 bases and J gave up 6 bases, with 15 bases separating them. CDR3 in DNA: TGTGCCAGCAGTTTAGCCCCTGGTACACCGGCCGAGCAGTACTTC. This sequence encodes CASSLAPGTPAEQYF.

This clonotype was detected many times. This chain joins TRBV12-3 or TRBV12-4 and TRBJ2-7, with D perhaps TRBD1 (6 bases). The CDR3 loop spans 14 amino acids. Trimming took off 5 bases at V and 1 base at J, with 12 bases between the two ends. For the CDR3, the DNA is TGTGCCAGCAGTGCGACAGGCTCATCCTACGAGCAGTACTTC. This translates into CASSATGSSYEQYF.

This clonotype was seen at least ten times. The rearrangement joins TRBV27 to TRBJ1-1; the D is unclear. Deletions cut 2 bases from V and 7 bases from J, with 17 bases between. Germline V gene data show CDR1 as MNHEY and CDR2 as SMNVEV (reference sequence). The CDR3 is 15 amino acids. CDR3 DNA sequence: TGTGCCAGCAGTTTAGAAGGCCATAGTGAGAGTGAAGCTTTCTTT. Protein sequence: CASSLEGHSESEAFF.

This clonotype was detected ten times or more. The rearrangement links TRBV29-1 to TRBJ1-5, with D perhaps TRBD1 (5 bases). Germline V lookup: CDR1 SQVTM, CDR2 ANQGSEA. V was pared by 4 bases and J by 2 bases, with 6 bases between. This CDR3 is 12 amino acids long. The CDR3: CSVGGGNQPQHF. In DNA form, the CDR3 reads TGCAGCGTTGGGGGGGGCAATCAGCCCCAGCATTTT.

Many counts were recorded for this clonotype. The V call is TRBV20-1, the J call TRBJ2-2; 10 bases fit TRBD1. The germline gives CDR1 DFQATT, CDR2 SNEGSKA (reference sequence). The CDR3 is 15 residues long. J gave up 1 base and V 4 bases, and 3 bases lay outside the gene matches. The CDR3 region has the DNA TGCAGTGCTACGGGACAGGGGAAGAACACCGGGGAGCTGTTTTTT. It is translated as CSATGQGKNTGELFF.

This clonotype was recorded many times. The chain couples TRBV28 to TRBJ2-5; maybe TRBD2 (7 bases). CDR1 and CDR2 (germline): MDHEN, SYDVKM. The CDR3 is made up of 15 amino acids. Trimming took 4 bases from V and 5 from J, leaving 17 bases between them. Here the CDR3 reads CASSSRRGARETQYF. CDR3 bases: TGTGCCAGCAGTTCTCGACGGGGGGCGCGTGAGACCCAGTACTTC.

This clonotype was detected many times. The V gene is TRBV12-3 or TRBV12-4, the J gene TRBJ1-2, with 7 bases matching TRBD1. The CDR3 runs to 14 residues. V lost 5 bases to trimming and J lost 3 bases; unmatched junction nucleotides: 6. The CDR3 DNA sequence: TGTGCCAGCAGTCCCGGGACAGATCACTATGGCTACACCTTC. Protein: CASSPGTDHYGYTF.

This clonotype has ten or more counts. The CDR3 DNA reads as TGCGCCAGCAGCTCGGGACTAGCGGGACTGTACAATGAGCAGTTCTTC. Residues: CASSSGLAGLYNEQFF. The V call is TRBV5-1, the J call TRBJ2-1; 13 positions agree with TRBD2. This CDR3 has 16 residues. Trimming took 3 bases from V and 4 from J; bases not matched to a gene: 4. Germline-derived CDR1 and CDR2 are SGHRS and YFSETQ.

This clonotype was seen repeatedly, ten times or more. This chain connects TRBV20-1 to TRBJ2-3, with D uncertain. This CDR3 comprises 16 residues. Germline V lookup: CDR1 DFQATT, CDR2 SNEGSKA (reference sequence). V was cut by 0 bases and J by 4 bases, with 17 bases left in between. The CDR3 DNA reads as TGCAGTGCTAGAGAGGGTAGCCCAAGGGCCGCAGATACGCAGTATTTT. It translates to CSAREGSPRAADTQYF.

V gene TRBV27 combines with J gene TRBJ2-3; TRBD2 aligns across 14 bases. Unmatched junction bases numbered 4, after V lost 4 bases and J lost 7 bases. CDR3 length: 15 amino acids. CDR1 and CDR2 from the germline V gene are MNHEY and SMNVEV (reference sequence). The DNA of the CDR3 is TGTGCCAGCAGTTCGGGACTAGCGGGAGCGAATACGCAGTATTTT. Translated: CASSSGLAGANTQYF.

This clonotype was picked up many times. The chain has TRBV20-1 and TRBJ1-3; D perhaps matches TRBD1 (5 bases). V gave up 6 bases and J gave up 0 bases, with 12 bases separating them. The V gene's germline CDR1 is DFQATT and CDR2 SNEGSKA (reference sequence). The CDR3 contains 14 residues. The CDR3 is CSASGPSSGNTIYF. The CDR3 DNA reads TGCAGTGCCTCGGGACCGAGCTCTGGAAACACCATATATTTT.

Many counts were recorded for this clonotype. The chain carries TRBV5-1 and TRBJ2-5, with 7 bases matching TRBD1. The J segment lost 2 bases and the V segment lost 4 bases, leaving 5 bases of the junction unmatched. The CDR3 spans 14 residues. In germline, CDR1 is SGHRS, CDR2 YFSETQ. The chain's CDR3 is CASSPGTVQETQYF. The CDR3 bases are TGCGCCAGCAGCCCGGGGACAGTTCAAGAGACCCAGTACTTC.

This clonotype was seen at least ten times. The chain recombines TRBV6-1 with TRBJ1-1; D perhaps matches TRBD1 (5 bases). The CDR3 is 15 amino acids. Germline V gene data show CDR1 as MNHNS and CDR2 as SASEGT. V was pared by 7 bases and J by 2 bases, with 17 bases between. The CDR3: CASTEGPQDNTEAFF. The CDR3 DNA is TGTGCCAGCACAGAAGGACCACAGGACAACACTGAAGCTTTCTTT.

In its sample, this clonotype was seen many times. The CDR3: CASSTPSGLTNTGELFF. The CDR3 DNA sequence: TGTGCCAGCAGCACCCCTAGCGGATTAACGAACACCGGGGAGCTGTTTTTT. The rearrangement links TRBV4-2 to TRBJ2-2; 7 nucleotides agree with TRBD2. The germline gives CDR1 LGHNA, CDR2 YNFKEQ. J lost 0 bases, V lost 5 bases, and 9 bases had no gene match. The CDR3 length is 17 residues.

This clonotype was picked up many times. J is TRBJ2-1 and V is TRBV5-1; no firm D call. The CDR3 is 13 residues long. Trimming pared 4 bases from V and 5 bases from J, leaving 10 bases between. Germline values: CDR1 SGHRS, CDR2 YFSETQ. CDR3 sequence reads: CASSLGLHNEQFF. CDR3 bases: TGCGCCAGCAGCCTCGGGTTGCACAATGAGCAGTTCTTC.

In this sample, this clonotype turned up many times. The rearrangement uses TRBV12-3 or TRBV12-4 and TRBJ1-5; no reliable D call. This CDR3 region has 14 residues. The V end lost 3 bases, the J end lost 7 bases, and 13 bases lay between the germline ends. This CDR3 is CASSFGTAEQPQHF. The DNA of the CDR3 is TGTGCCAGCAGTTTTGGTACAGCAGAGCAGCCCCAGCATTTT.

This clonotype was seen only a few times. The CDR3 region has the DNA TGTGCCAGCAGCCTCCGGGACCAAAGGGATACGCAGTATTTT. Its protein product is CASSLRDQRDTQYF. The chain carries TRBV7-2 and TRBJ2-3, with D tentatively TRBD1 or TRBD2 (5 bases each). The germline V gene encodes CDR1 SGHTA and CDR2 FQGNSA. The V end was cut by 5 bases, the J end by 6 bases, with 15 bases between. The CDR3 is made up of 14 amino acids.

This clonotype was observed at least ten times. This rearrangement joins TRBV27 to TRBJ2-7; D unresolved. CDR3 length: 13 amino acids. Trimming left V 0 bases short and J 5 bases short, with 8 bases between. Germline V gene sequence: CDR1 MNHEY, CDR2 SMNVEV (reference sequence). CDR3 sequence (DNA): TGTGCCAGCAGTTTATCCCGGTACAACGAGCAGTACTTC. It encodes CASSLSRYNEQYF.

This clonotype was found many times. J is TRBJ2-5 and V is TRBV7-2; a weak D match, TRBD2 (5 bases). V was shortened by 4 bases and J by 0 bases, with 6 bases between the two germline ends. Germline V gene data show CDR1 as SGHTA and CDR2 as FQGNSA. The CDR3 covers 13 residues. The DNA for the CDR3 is TGTGCCAGCAGCTCGGGGTACCAAGAGACCCAGTACTTC. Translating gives CASSSGYQETQYF.

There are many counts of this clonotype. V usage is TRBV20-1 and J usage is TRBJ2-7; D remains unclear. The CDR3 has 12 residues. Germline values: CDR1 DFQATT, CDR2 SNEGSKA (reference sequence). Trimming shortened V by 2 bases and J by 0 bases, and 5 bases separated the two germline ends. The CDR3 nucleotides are TGCAGTGCTAGACCAGACTCCTACGAGCAGTACTTC. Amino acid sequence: CSARPDSYEQYF.

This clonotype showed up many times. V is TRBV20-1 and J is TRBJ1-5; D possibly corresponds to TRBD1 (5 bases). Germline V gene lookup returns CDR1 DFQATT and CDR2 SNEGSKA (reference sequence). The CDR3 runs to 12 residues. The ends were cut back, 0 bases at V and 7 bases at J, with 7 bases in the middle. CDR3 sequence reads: CSAREGPQPQHF. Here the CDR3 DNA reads TGCAGTGCTAGAGAGGGGCCACAGCCCCAGCATTTT.

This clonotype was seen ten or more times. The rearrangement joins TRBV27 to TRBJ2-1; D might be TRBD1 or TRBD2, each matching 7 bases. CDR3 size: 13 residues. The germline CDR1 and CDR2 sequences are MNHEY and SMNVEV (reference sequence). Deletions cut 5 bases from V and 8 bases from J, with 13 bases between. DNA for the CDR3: TGTGCCAGCAGTAAACAGGGGAGGGATGAGCAGTTCTTC. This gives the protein CASSKQGRDEQFF.

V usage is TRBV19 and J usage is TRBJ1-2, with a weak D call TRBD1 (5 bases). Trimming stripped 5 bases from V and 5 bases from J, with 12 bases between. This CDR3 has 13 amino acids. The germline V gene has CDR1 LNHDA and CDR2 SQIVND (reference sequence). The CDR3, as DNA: TGTGCCAGTAGTGTCAACGGGGGTTATGGCTACACCTTC. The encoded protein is CASSVNGGYGYTF.

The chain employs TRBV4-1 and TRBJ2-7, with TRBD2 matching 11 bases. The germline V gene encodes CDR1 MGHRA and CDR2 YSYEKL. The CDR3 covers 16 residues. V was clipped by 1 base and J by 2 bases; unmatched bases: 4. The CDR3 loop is CASSQGLAGGTYEQYF. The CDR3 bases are TGCGCCAGCAGCCAAGGGTTAGCGGGAGGGACCTACGAGCAGTACTTC.

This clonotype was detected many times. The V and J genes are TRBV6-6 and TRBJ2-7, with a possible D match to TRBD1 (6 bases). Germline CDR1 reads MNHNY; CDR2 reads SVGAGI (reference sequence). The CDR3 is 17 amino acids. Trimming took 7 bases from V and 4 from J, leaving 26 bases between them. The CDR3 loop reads CASTPQGQGGRRYEQYF. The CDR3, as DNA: TGTGCCAGCACCCCCCAGGGGCAAGGGGGTAGGCGTTACGAGCAGTACTTC.

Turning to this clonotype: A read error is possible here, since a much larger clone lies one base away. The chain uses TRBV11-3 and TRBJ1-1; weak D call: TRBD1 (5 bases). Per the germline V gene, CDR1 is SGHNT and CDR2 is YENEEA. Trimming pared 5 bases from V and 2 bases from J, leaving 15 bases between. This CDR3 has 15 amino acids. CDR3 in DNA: TGTGCCAGCAGCCCTGGGGGAGTGGCCAACACTGAAGCTTTCTTT. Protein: CASSPGGVANTEAFF.

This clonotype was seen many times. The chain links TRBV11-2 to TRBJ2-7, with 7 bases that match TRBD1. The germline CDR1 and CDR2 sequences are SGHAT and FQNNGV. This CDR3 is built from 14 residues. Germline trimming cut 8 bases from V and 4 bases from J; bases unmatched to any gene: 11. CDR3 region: CASWEGGRSYEQYF. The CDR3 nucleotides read TGTGCCAGCTGGGAAGGGGGCCGATCGTACGAGCAGTACTTC.

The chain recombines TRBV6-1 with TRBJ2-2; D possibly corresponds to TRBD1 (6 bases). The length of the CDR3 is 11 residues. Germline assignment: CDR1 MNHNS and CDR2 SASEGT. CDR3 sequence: CAGADTGELFF. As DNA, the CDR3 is TGTGCGGGGGCGGACACCGGGGAGCTGTTTTTT.

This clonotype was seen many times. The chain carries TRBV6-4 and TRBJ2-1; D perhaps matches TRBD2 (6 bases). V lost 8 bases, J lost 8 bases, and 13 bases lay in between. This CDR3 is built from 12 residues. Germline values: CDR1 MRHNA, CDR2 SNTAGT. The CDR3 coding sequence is TGTGCCAGCCAGCCAGCGGGCGATGAGCAGTTCTTC. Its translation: CASQPAGDEQFF.

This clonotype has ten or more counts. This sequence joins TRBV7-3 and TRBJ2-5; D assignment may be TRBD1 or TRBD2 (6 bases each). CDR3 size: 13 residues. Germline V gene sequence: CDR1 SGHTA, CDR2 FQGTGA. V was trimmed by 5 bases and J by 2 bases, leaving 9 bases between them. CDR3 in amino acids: CASSRGGQETQYF. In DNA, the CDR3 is TGTGCCAGCAGCCGAGGGGGGCAAGAGACCCAGTACTTC.

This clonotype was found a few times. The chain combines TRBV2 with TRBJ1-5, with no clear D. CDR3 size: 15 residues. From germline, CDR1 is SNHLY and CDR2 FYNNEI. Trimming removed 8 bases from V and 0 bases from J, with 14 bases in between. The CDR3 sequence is CASGGNRYSNQPQHF. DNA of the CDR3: TGTGCCAGCGGAGGGAACCGCTATAGCAATCAGCCCCAGCATTTT.